A single sample is the source of the 27 T cell receptor beta chains below, sequenced in a study of human T cells and chemical hapten exposure. Time point noted: patch test 1, 2 weeks after DPC sensitization. As to treatment: therapeutic diphenylcyclopropenone sensitization with weekly scalp DPC. In TCRdb, the RACE reads were re-called with MiXCR into one record per CDR3 protein. Of about 56,000 distinct CDR3 sequences detected, 7.5% to 10% appear once; the ten largest clones hold approximately 12%. The material sequenced was whole blood, taken in connection with sensitization to the hapten diphenylcyclopropenone (DPC). These receptors were taken from a woman in her 40s with alopecia areata. Some clones in this sample may be carry-over from other donors' samples.

The table lists this clonotype with many counts. The rearrangement links TRBV25-1 to TRBJ2-1; tentatively, D is TRBD2 (6 bases). CDR1 MGHDK and CDR2 SYGVNS come from the germline V gene. The CDR3 is 15 amino acids. V lost 3 bases and J 4 bases, leaving 13 bases between the germline ends. CDR3 nucleotides: TGTGCCAGCAGTGAGTCGGCGGGGCGGTACAATGAGCAGTTCTTC. Residues: CASSESAGRYNEQFF.

In this sample, this clonotype turned up once. This chain uses TRBV12-3 or TRBV12-4 with TRBJ1-3; D remains unclear. The CDR3 runs 15 residues. Trimming pared 6 bases from V and 0 bases from J, leaving 12 bases between. Here the CDR3 DNA reads TGTGCCAGCAGCCGTGACGGCACCTCTGGAAACACCATATATTTT. As protein: CASSRDGTSGNTIYF.

This clonotype was recorded at least ten times. The CDR3 nucleotides read TGTGCCAGCAGCCAAGTGGTTTGGGGGGGAGACCAAGAGACCCAGTACTTC. Translating it yields CASSQVVWGGDQETQYF. This sequence joins TRBV3-1 and TRBJ2-5, with 7 bases identical to TRBD2. Germline V lookup: CDR1 LGHDT, CDR2 YNNKEL (reference sequence). J was trimmed by 0 bases and V by 1 base; bases with no gene match: 8. This CDR3 spans 17 amino acids.

This chain links TRBV4-1 with TRBJ1-5, with TRBD1 as a possible D gene (5 bases). Per the germline V gene, CDR1 is MGHRA and CDR2 is YSYEKL. The CDR3 is 17 residues long. The germline V and J ends were trimmed by 1 base and 4 bases, with 17 bases remaining between them. The CDR3 DNA is TGCGCCAGCAGCCAAGGGACATTAAAGGATCAAAATCAGCCCCAGCATTTT. This gives the protein CASSQGTLKDQNQPQHF.

In this sample, this clonotype turned up many times. The rearrangement joins TRBV6-5 to TRBJ2-2, with 7 bases matching TRBD2. V trimming: 2 bases; J trimming: 5 bases; junction bases outside the gene matches: 11. There are 17 residues in the CDR3. CDR1 and CDR2 from the germline V gene are MNHEY and SVGAGI. As DNA, the CDR3 is TGTGCCAGCAGTTACACGTCATTAAGAGCGGGGACCGGGGAGCTGTTTTTT. The encoded protein is CASSYTSLRAGTGELFF.

The chain couples TRBV9 to TRBJ2-3, with D perhaps TRBD1 (5 bases). Trimming shortened V by 0 bases and J by 1 base, and 9 bases separated the two germline ends. Per the germline V gene, CDR1 is SGDLS and CDR2 is YYNGEE. The CDR3 spans 15 residues. The CDR3 spells CASSVAKGGTDTQYF. CDR3 nucleotides: TGTGCCAGCAGCGTAGCCAAAGGGGGCACAGATACGCAGTATTTT.

This CDR3 is CASSAPRQGPDTQYF. The CDR3 DNA sequence: TGTGCCAGCAGCGCCCCCCGACAGGGGCCCGATACGCAGTATTTT. The rearrangement uses TRBV12-3 or TRBV12-4 and TRBJ2-3; TRBD1 agrees at 8 bases. CDR3 length equals 15 residues. V was pared by 6 bases and J by 6 bases, with 11 bases of the junction left unmatched.

Many counts were recorded for this clonotype. V usage is TRBV6-2 or TRBV6-3 and J usage is TRBJ2-6; D is unresolved. The CDR3 runs 14 residues. V was cut by 6 bases and J by 3 bases, with 9 bases left in between. From germline, CDR1 is MNHEY and CDR2 SVGEGT. The CDR3 region has the DNA TGTGCCAGCAGCCCATACGTTGGGGCCAACGTCCTGACTTTC. Amino acids: CASSPYVGANVLTF.

This clonotype was detected ten times or more. This rearrangement joins TRBV20-1 to TRBJ1-4, with D unclear. Trimming left V 0 bases short and J 7 bases short, with 15 bases between. Germline CDR1 DFQATT, CDR2 SNEGSKA (reference sequence). There are 15 residues in the CDR3. The CDR3 DNA reads as TGCAGTGCTAGAGATCCTGGGGTAGTCAGTGAAAAACTGTTTTTT. Its translation is CSARDPGVVSEKLFF.

This clonotype was seen many times. The chain has TRBV11-2 and TRBJ2-3; possible D gene TRBD1, 5 bases. The V end lost 0 bases, the J end lost 4 bases, and 29 bases lay between the germline ends. Germline V CDR1 and CDR2: SGHAT, FQNNGV. CDR3 length: 21 residues. The DNA for the CDR3 is TGTGCCAGCAGCTTAGATGGCAGGGTAGTTACTCGTGCCGGCCGGGCAGATACGCAGTATTTT. It yields the protein CASSLDGRVVTRAGRADTQYF. The full variable domain, rest sourced from reference TRBV11-2 and TRBJ2-3, is EAGVAQSPRYKIIEKRQSVAFWCNPISGHATLYWYQQILGQGPKLLIQFQNNGVVDDSQLPKDRFSAERLKGVDSTLKIQPAKLEDSAVYLCASSLDGRVVTRAGRADTQYFGPGTRLTVL.

V usage is TRBV5-1 and J usage is TRBJ2-7; 7 bases are shared with TRBD1. The CDR3 is 15 amino acids. V lost 1 base and J lost 5; bases outside the gene matches: 9. Germline lookup yields CDR1 SGHRS and CDR2 YFSETQ. The CDR3 coding sequence is TGCGCCAGCAGCTTGTCTCCAGGGGGTATAAACGAGCAGTACTTC. Translation gives CASSLSPGGINEQYF. The whole variable domain, filled in from reference TRBV5-1 and TRBJ2-7, reads KAGVTQTPRYLIKTRGQQVTLSCSPISGHRSVSWYQQTPGQGLQFLFEYFSETQRNKGNFPGRFSGRQFSNSRSEMNVSTLELGDSALYLCASSLSPGGINEQYFGPGTRLTVT.

V gene TRBV20-1 combines with J gene TRBJ1-2; 10 bases line up with TRBD1. From germline, CDR1 is DFQATT and CDR2 SNEGSKA (reference sequence). The CDR3 is 14 amino acids. V shed 4 bases and J 8 bases; nucleotides not matched to a gene: 10. CDR3 residues: CSATTGTGAYGYTF. Written as DNA, the CDR3 is TGCAGTGCTACTACCGGGACAGGGGCTTACGGCTACACCTTC.

This clonotype was seen a few times. The chain employs TRBV4-3 and TRBJ2-7, with TRBD1 matching 7 bases. With 2 bases clipped from V and 9 bases from J, the junction kept 10 bases outside the gene matches. Germline assignment: CDR1 LGHNA and CDR2 YSLEER. The CDR3 extends over 14 amino acids. The CDR3 spells CASSQTPYRDRQYF. In DNA, the CDR3 is TGCGCCAGCAGCCAAACCCCATACCGGGACAGGCAGTACTTC.

A note on this clonotype: A much larger clonotype is one base distant, so this may be a read error. This chain joins TRBV7-3 and TRBJ1-1; 8 bases are a match to TRBD1. Germline lookup yields CDR1 SGHTA and CDR2 FQGTGA. This CDR3 has 18 residues. V was clipped by 5 bases and J by 4 bases; unmatched bases: 18. CDR3 region: CASSHTGSGGASVTEAFF. Written as DNA, the CDR3 is TGTGCCAGCAGCCACACCGGGTCAGGGGGCGCTTCGGTCACTGAAGCTTTCTTT.

The V and J genes are TRBV28 and TRBJ2-2; TRBD1 or TRBD2 may be the D gene (5 bases each). Per the germline V gene, CDR1 is MDHEN and CDR2 is SYDVKM. With 7 bases removed from V and 2 bases from J, the gap between germline ends came to 14 bases. The CDR3 has 15 residues. DNA of the CDR3: TGTGCCAGCACAGTGTGGGGGATAAACACCGGGGAGCTGTTTTTT. Amino acids: CASTVWGINTGELFF.

This clonotype was detected ten times or more. J is TRBJ2-1 and V is TRBV6-5; 8 nucleotides match TRBD1. This CDR3 is built from 21 residues. Germline loops: CDR1 MNHEY, CDR2 SVGAGI. V lost 0 bases to trimming and J lost 8 bases; unmatched junction nucleotides: 24. In nucleotides, the CDR3 is TGTGCCAGCAGTTACTCTTTAGGAATCGAAACACCCAGGGGGCCAACTGATGAGCAGTTCTTC. This gives the protein CASSYSLGIETPRGPTDEQFF.

This clonotype was picked up many times. The chain recombines TRBV11-2 with TRBJ2-1; TRBD2 agrees at 12 bases. CDR1 is SGHAT, CDR2 FQNNGV, per germline. The CDR3 consists of 15 residues. V lost 3 bases and J lost 8; bases outside the gene matches: 5. CDR3 bases: TGTGCCAGCAGCTTGCCTAGCGGGGGGGCGGATGAGCAGTTCTTC. It encodes CASSLPSGGADEQFF. Complete variable domain (other parts from reference TRBV11-2 and TRBJ2-1): EAGVAQSPRYKIIEKRQSVAFWCNPISGHATLYWYQQILGQGPKLLIQFQNNGVVDDSQLPKDRFSAERLKGVDSTLKIQPAKLEDSAVYLCASSLPSGGADEQFFGPGTRLTVL.

This clonotype was seen ten or more times. This chain uses TRBV2 with TRBJ1-6; weak D call: TRBD1 (6 bases). Trimming stripped 5 bases from V and 2 bases from J, with 16 bases between. CDR3 size: 17 residues. Germline CDR1 SNHLY, CDR2 FYNNEI. Here the CDR3 reads CASSYGGGSAYNSPLHF. CDR3 DNA sequence: TGTGCCAGCAGTTACGGTGGGGGCTCGGCCTATAATTCACCCCTCCACTTT.

The V gene is TRBV5-1, the J gene TRBJ2-3, with TRBD1 matching 10 bases. The trim removed 4 bases at V and 4 bases at J, leaving 3 bases unmatched. Germline V CDR1 and CDR2: SGHRS, YFSETQ. CDR3 length equals 14 residues. CDR3 residues: CASSLGQGADTQYF. The CDR3 coding sequence is TGCGCCAGCAGCCTAGGACAGGGGGCAGATACGCAGTATTTT.

Ten or more counts support this clonotype. The gene calls are TRBV7-9 and TRBJ2-1; 8 bases fit TRBD1. The germline V gene has CDR1 SEHNR and CDR2 FQNEAQ (reference sequence). The CDR3 consists of 14 residues. V was pared by 6 bases and J by 8 bases, with 9 bases of the junction left unmatched. The CDR3 here is CASREAGGPHEQFF. CDR3 nucleotide sequence: TGTGCCAGCAGAGAAGCAGGGGGCCCCCATGAGCAGTTCTTC.

This clonotype was seen more than once but under ten times. V is TRBV5-1 and J is TRBJ2-1; D possibly corresponds to TRBD1 (6 bases). Between the trimmed V and J ends, which lost 0 bases and 4 bases, there was a span of 14 bases. The CDR3 runs to 16 residues. Per germline, CDR1 SGHRS and CDR2 YFSETQ. The CDR3 is CASSLGRQVNYNEQFF. The CDR3 nucleotides are TGCGCCAGCAGCTTGGGTCGACAGGTTAATTACAATGAGCAGTTCTTC.

This clonotype was seen at least ten times. The chain has TRBV19 and TRBJ1-5; D is uncertain. Germline CDR1 reads LNHDA; CDR2 reads SQIVND (reference sequence). The CDR3 totals 17 residues. V shed 7 bases and J shed 3 bases, with 22 bases lying between them. The CDR3, as DNA: TGTGCCAGTACCTCAGGAGGTAGAAATGGTAACAATCAGCCCCAGCATTTT. Translated: CASTSGGRNGNNQPQHF. Complete variable domain (other parts from reference TRBV19 and TRBJ1-5): DGGITQSPKYLFRKEGQNVTLSCEQNLNHDAMYWYRQDPGQGLRLIYYSQIVNDFQKGDIAEGYSVSREKKESFPLTVTSAQKNPTAFYLCASTSGGRNGNNQPQHFGDGTRLSIL.

The chain combines TRBV4-1 with TRBJ2-7, with D hard to call. There are 14 residues in the CDR3. Germline V gene data show CDR1 as MGHRA and CDR2 as YSYEKL. Trimming cost V 4 bases and J 0 bases, with 10 bases left between them. The CDR3 protein is CASSLTLPSYEQYF. The CDR3 nucleotides read TGCGCCAGCAGCCTGACACTTCCCTCCTACGAGCAGTACTTC.

This chain uses TRBV30 with TRBJ1-5; a possible D gene is TRBD1 (5 bases). Germline V lookup: CDR1 GTSNPN, CDR2 SVGIG (reference sequence). This CDR3 has 14 residues. The ends were cut back, 2 bases at V and 3 bases at J, with 11 bases in the middle. DNA of the CDR3: TGTGCCTGGAGTTTTAGACAGTACAATCAGCCCCAGCATTTT. This gives the protein CAWSFRQYNQPQHF.

J is TRBJ2-1 and V is TRBV23-1; 9 bases are shared with TRBD1. TRBV23-1 falls under the ORF class, with uncertain function. CDR3 length: 15 amino acids. Trimming at V came to 10 bases and at J to 6 bases, leaving 13 bases not matched to a gene. CDR3 residues: CANKSRDREGNEQFF. In DNA, the CDR3 is TGCGCCAACAAATCCCGGGACAGGGAAGGCAATGAGCAGTTCTTC.

The chain joins TRBV7-6 to TRBJ2-1, with D possibly being TRBD1 (5 bases). The CDR3 sequence is 14 residues long. The V end was cut by 6 bases, the J end by 7 bases, with 16 bases between. Germline-derived CDR1 and CDR2 are SGHVS and FNYEAQ. This chain's CDR3 is CASSTLGAANEQFF. CDR3 nucleotide sequence: TGTGCCAGCAGTACCCTAGGGGCAGCTAATGAGCAGTTCTTC.

V is TRBV20-1 and J is TRBJ2-1; 7 bases map to TRBD2. The CDR3 runs 13 residues. The germline V gene has CDR1 DFQATT and CDR2 SNEGSKA (reference sequence). V dropped 5 bases and J dropped 1; count of bases not matched to a gene: 2. The chain's CDR3 is CSARAGSYNEQFF. The DNA for the CDR3 is TGCAGTGCTCGAGCGGGGTCCTACAATGAGCAGTTCTTC.